The entry that follows covers one T cell receptor beta chain sequence. The antigen remains undetermined. Surgery without prior neoadjuvant therapy was the treatment of the selected pancreatic ductal adenocarcinoma patients. The data were obtained in a study of T cells in pancreatic ductal adenocarcinoma. Study findings and constraints: The resected cohort was biased toward the minority with early-stage disease. Tumor and blood clonality did not differ significantly, about 0.11 versus 0.072. Unique clonotypes were around 7.6-fold more numerous in blood than in tumor.

TCRdb keeps only in-frame clones here, not all; method: immunoSEQ multiplex PCR. The table lists about 16,000 clones, roughly 90% of them singletons, with roughly 0.91% in the top ten. Germline V CDR1 and CDR2: SGHAT, FQNNGV. V lost 1 base and J 0 bases, leaving 9 bases between the germline ends. The CDR3 contains 15 residues. The J gene is TRBJ1-2, the V gene TRBV11-2; the D is unclear. The sample was PBMCs. This receptor was identified in a human donor with pancreatic ductal adenocarcinoma. CDR3 nucleotides: TGTGCCAGCAGCTTAGTAGAGCGGACTAACTATGGCTACACCTTC. The encoded protein is CASSLVERTNYGYTF.